The rows below give T cell receptor beta chains drawn from one sample of a study of Graves' ophthalmopathy and Graves' hyperthyroidism. TCRdb reprocessed the multiplex PCR reads with MiXCR, giving one entry per CDR3 protein. The sample contains 260,000 or so distinct CDR3 sequences, 45% of which appear only once. Material: peripheral blood. Receptors originate from an adult man with Graves' ophthalmopathy. CDR3s include the opening cysteine and the closing phenylalanine or tryptophan.

V gene	CDR3 protein
TRBV10-1	CASLAVGQYF
TRBV2	CASRLAVETQYF
TRBV10-3	CAISEGRGLTNTEASF
TRBV2	CASSFNTEAFF
TRBV29-1	CSVEDQASRYEQYF
TRBV20-1	CSARDLAGGAFQPQHF
TRBV10-3	CASSYRGTGTYEQYF
TRBV20-1	CSAPRGRDPPHF
TRBV10-3	CAISDRDEQYF
TRBV10-3	CAISESSSETQYF
TRBV2	CASSVSPRQGNYGYTF
TRBV7-8	CASSLAGAVQPQHF